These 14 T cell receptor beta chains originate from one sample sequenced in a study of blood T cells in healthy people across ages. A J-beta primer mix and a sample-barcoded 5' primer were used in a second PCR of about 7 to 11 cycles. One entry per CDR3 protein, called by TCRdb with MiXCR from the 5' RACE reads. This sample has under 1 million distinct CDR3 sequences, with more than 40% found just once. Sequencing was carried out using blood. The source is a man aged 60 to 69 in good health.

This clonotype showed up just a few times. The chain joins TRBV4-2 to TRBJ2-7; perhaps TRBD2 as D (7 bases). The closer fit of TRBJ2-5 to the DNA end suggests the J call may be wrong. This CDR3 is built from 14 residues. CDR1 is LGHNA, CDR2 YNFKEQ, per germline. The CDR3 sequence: CASSQERGGETQYF. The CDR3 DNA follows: TGTGCCAGCAGCCAAGAAAGGGGGGGCGAGACCCAGTACTTC.

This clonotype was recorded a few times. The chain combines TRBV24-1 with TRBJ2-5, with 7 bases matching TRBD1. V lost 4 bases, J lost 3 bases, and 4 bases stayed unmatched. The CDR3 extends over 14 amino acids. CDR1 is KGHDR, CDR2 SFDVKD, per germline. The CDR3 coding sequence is TGTGCCACCAGTGACAGGGGACAGAAAGAGACCCAGTACTTC. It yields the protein CATSDRGQKETQYF.

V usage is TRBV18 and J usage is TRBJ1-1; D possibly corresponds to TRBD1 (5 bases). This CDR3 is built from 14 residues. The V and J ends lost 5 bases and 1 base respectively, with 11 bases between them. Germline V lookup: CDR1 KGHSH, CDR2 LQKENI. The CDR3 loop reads CASSIDRRNTEAFF. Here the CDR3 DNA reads TGTGCCAGCTCAATCGACAGACGGAACACTGAAGCTTTCTTT.

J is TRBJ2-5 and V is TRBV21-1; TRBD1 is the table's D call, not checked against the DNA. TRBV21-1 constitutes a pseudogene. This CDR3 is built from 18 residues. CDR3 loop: CASSKGNPSGPGRETQYF. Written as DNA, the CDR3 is TGTGCCAGCAGCAAAGGAAACCCCTCGGGCCCCGGGAGGGAGACCCAGTACTTC.

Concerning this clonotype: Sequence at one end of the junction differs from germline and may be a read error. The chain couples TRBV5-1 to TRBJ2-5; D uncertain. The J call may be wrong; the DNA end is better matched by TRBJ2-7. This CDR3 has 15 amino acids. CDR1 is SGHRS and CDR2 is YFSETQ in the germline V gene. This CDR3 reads CASRLASGRPYEQYF. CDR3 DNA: TGCGCCAGCAGATTGGCGTCAGGCCGGCCCTACGAGCAGTACTTC.

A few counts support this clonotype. The CDR3 DNA sequence: TGCAGTGCTAGAACGCCTCTGGCGGGGAGGGATACGCAGTATTTT. It encodes CSARTPLAGRDTQYF. V is TRBV20-1 and J is TRBJ2-3, with D possibly TRBD2 on 6 matching bases. V lost 2 bases, J lost 6 bases, and 18 bases lay in between. The germline CDR1 and CDR2 sequences are DFQATT and SNEGSKA (reference sequence). The CDR3 loop spans 15 amino acids.

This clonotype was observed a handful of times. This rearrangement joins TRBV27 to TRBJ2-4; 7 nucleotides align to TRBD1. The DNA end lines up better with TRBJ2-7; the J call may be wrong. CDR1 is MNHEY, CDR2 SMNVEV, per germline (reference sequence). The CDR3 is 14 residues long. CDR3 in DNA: TGTGCCAGCAGTTTTGACAGGGACGCGGACGAGCAGTACTTC. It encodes CASSFDRDADEQYF.

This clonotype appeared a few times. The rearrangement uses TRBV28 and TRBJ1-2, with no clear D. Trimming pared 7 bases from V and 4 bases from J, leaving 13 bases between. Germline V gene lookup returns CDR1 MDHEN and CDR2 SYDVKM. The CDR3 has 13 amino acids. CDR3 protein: CASTPQSLYGYTF. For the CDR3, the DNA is TGTGCCAGCACCCCACAGTCCCTCTATGGCTACACCTTC.

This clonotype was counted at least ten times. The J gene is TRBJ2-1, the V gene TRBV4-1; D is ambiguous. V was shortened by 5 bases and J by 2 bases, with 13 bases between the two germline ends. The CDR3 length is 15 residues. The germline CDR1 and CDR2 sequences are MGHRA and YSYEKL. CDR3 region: CASSRRHAAYNEQFF. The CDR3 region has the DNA TGCGCCAGCAGCAGACGACACGCCGCCTACAATGAGCAGTTCTTC.

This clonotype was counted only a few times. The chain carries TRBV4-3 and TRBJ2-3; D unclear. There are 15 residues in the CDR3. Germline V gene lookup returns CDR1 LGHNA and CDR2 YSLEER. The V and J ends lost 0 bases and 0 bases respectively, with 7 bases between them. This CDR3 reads CASSQDRQSTDTQYF. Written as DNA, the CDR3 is TGCGCCAGCAGCCAAGATAGGCAGAGCACAGATACGCAGTATTTT.

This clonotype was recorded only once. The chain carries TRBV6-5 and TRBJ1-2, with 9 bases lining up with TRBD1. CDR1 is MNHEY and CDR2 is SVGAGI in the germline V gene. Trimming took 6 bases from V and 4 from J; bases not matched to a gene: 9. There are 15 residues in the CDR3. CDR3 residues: CASRKTGGDVYGYTF. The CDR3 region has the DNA TGTGCCAGCAGAAAAACAGGGGGCGACGTCTATGGCTACACCTTC.

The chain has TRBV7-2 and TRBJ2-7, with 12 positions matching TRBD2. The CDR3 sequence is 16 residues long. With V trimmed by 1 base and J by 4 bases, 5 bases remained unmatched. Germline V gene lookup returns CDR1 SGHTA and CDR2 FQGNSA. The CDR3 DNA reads TGTGCCAGCAGCTTAGTGGCTAGCGGGGGGGTTTACGAGCAGTACTTC. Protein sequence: CASSLVASGGVYEQYF.

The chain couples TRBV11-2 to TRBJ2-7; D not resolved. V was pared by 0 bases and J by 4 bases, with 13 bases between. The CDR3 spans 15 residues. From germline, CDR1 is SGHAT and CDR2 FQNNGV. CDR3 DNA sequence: TGTGCCAGCAGCTTAGAGGCTGGGTTGACTTACGAGCAGTACTTC. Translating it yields CASSLEAGLTYEQYF.

This CDR3 is CASSPMRGDPKGGTQYF. The CDR3 DNA reads TGTGCCAGCTCACCCATGCGGGGGGACCCGAAGGGGGGTACGCAGTATTTT. The chain has TRBV18 and TRBJ2-3; 8 bases agree with TRBD2. The CDR3 has 17 residues. Germline CDR1 is KGHSH and CDR2 is LQKENI. The junction had 16 bases not matched to a gene; V was cut back by 3 bases and J by 8 bases.